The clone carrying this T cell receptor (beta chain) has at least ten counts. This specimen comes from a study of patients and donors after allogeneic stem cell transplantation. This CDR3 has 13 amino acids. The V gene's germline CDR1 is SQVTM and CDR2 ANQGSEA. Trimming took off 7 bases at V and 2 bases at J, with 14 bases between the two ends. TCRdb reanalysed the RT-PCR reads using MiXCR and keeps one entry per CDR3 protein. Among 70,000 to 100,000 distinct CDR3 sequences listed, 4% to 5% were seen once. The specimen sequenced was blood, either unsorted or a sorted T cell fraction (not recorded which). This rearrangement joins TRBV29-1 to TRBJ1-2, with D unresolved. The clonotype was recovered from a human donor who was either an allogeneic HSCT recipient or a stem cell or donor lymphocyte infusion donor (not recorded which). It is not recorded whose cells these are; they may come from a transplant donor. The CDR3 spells CSAEPDTNYGYTF. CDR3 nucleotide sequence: TGCAGCGCCGAGCCCGACACAAACTATGGCTACACCTTC.